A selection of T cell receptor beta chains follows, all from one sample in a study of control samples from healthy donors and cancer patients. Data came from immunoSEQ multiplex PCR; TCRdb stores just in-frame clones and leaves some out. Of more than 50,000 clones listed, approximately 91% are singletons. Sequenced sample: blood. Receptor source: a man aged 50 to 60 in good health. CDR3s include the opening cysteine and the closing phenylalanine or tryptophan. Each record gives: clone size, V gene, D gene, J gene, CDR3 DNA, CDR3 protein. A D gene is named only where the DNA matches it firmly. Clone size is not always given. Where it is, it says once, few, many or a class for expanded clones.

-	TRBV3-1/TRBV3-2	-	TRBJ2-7	TGTGCCAGCAGCCAAGTCGGCCAGGGTAATTCCTACGAGCAGTACTTC	CASSQVGQGNSYEQYF
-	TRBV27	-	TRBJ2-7	TGTGCCAGCAGTTTAATCGGCGGGAACTCCTACGAGCAGTACTTC	CASSLIGGNSYEQYF
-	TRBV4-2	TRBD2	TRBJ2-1	TGTGCCAGCAGCCTCGGGACTAGCGGGAGTCCCTCCTACAATGAGCAGTTCTTC	CASSLGTSGSPSYNEQFF
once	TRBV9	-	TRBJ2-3	TGTGCCAGCAGCGTAGAAGGCGATACTGATACGCAGTATTTT	CASSVEGDTDTQYF
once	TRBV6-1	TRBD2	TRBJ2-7	TGTGCCAGCAGTGACGTAGCGGGACCGTACGAGCAGTACTTC	CASSDVAGPYEQYF
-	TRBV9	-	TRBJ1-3	TGTGCCAGCAGCGTAGACCAAGGGAGTAGTGGAAACACCATATATTTT	CASSVDQGSSGNTIYF
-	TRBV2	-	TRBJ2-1	TGTGCCAACGGGCCTCGGGACTCTGCCTACAATGAGCAGTTCTTC	CANGPRDSAYNEQFF
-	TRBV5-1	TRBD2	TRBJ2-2	TGCGCCAGCTATGTGACTAGCGGGAACACCGGGGAGCTGTTTTTT	CASYVTSGNTGELFF
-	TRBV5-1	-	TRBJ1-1	TGCGCCAGCAGCTACAATTCAGGGGACACTGAAGCTTTCTTT	CASSYNSGDTEAFF
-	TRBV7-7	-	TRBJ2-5	TGTGCCAGCAGCATCGGACACCCACCCCAAGAGACCCAGTACTTC	CASSIGHPPQETQYF
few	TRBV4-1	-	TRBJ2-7	TGCGCCAGCAGCCAAGGGACGGGACTCCTATACGAGCAGTACTTC	CASSQGTGLLYEQYF
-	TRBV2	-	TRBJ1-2	TGTGCCAGCAGTCCTCCTGACAGACTCTATGGCTACACCTTC	CASSPPDRLYGYTF
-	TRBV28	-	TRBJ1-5	TGTGCCAGCAGTTTCTTAGGACAGCAGGATCAGCCCCAGCATTTT	CASSFLGQQDQPQHF
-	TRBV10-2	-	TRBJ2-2	TGCGCCATTCTACCAGGGGAGAACACCGGGGAGCTGTTTTTT	CAILPGENTGELFF
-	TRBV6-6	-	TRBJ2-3	TGTGCCAGCACTACCACAGATACGCAGTATTTT	CASTTTDTQYF
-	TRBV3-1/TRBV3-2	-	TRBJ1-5	TGTGCCAGCAGCCAAGATGGGCTTAATCAGCCCCAGCATTTT	CASSQDGLNQPQHF
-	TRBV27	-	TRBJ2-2	TGTGCCAGCAGTTTATACGTTAGGGTACGGAACACCGGGGAGCTGTTTTTT	CASSLYVRVRNTGELFF
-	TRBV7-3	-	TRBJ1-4	TGTGCCAGCAGTCAGAGACTTCAGGGGCCGGATAATGAAAAACTGTTTTTT	CASSQRLQGPDNEKLFF
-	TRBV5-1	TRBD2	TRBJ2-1	TGCGCCAGCAGCTCGGGACTAGCGGGAGTAGCGAATGAGCAGTTCTTC	CASSSGLAGVANEQFF
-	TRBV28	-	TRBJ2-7	TGTGCCAGCATGGGGGATACCTACGAGCAGTACTTC	CASMGDTYEQYF
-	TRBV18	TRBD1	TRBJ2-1	TGTGCCAGCTCACAAGGACAGGGGGGCAATGAGCAGTTCTTC	CASSQGQGGNEQFF
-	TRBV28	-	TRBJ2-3	TGTGCCAGCAGTTTATCCAGGGAGCAGTATTTT	CASSLSREQYF
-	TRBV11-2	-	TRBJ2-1	TGTGCCAGCAGCTTAGAAACGGTAGGGACTTATTATCTCAGGGAGCAGTTCTTC	CASSLETVGTYYLREQFF
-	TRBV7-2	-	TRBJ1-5	TGTGCCAGCAGCCCATCAGTGGGTAATAGCAATCAGCCCCAGCATTTT	CASSPSVGNSNQPQHF
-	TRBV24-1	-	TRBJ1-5	TGTGCCACCAGTGACCCCGCCGGGAGGAATCAGCCCCAGCATTTT	CATSDPAGRNQPQHF
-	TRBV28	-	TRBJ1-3	TGTGCCAGCAGTCTCCCATCTAGCTACAGTGGAAACACCATATATTTT	CASSLPSSYSGNTIYF
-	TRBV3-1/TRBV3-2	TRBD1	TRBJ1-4	TGTGCCAGCAGCCGTGACAGGGGAGGCGAAAAACTGTTTTTT	CASSRDRGGEKLFF
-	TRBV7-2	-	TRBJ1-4	TGTGCCAGCAGCTTAGCGGGGGGATGGGGTGTTGAAAAACTGTTTTTT	CASSLAGGWGVEKLFF
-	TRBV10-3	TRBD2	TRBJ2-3	TGTGCCATCGGGACTAGCGGCAACACAGATACGCAGTATTTT	CAIGTSGNTDTQYF
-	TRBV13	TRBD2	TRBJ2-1	TGTGCCAGCAGCTTACCCGGGACTAAACAAAATGAGCAGTTCTTC	CASSLPGTKQNEQFF
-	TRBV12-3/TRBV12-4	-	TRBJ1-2	TGTGCCAGCAGTTTACACCCCTCCTACACCTTC	CASSLHPSYTF
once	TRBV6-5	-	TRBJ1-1	TGTGCCAGCAGACCCGACAGGAAGAACACTGAAGCTTTCTTT	CASRPDRKNTEAFF
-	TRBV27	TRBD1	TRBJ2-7	TGTGCCAGCAGTTCAACCGACAGGGGCAACGAGCAGTACTTC	CASSSTDRGNEQYF
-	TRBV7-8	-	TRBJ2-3	TGTGCCAGCAGCCCACGTGGGGCCAGTTTAACAGATACGCAGTATTTT	CASSPRGASLTDTQYF
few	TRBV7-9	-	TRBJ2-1	TGTGCCAGCAGCCGGGCGGGATTCGAGGCCAATGAGCAGTTCTTC	CASSRAGFEANEQFF
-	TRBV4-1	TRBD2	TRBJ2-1	TGCGCCAGCAGCCACGGACATCTAGCGGGAGTAGGGAATGAGCAGTTCTTC	CASSHGHLAGVGNEQFF
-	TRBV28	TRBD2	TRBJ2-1	TGTGCCAGCAGAATCCTAGCGGGAGTATACAATGAGCAGTTCTTC	CASRILAGVYNEQFF
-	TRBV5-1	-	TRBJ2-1	TGCGCCAGCAGCTTGTTTGCGGGAAATATGCATGAGCAGTTCTTC	CASSLFAGNMHEQFF
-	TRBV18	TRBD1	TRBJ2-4	TGTGCCAGCTCACCTGGGACAGGGCTAAACATTCAGTACTTC	CASSPGTGLNIQYF